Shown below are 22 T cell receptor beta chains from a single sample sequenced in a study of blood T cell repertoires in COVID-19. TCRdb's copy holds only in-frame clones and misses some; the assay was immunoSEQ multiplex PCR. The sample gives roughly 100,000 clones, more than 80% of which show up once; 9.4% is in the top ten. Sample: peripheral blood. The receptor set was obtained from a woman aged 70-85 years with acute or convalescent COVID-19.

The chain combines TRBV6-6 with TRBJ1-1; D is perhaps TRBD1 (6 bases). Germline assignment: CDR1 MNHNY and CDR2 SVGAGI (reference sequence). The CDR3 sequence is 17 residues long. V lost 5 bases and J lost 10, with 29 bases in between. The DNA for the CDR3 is TGTGCCAGCAGTCCAGCCGATCGGGACAATATCTTGCAGAGAGCTTTCTTT. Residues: CASSPADRDNILQRAFF.

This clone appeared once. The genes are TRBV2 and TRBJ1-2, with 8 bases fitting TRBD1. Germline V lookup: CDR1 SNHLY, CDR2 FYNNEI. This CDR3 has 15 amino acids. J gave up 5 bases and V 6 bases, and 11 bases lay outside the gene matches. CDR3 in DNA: TGTGCCAGCAGCCAACCTAGGACAGGGAGGTATGGCTACACCTTC. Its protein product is CASSQPRTGRYGYTF.

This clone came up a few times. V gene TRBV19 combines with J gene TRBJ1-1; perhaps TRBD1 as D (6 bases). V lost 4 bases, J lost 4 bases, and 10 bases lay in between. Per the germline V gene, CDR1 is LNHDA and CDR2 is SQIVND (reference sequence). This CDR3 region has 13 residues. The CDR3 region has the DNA TGTGCCAGTAGTACCCACAGGGCCACTGAAGCTTTCTTT. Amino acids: CASSTHRATEAFF.

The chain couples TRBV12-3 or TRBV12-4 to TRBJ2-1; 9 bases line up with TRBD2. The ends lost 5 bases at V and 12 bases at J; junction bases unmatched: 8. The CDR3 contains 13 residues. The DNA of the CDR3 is TGTGCCAGCAGTCTAGATGCGGGAGGGCTGCAGTTCTTC. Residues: CASSLDAGGLQFF.

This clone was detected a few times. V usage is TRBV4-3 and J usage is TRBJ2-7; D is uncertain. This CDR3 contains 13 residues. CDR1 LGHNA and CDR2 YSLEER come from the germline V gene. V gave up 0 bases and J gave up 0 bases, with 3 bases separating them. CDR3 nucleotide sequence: TGCGCCAGCAGCCAAGAGGCCTCCTACGAGCAGTACTTC. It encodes CASSQEASYEQYF.

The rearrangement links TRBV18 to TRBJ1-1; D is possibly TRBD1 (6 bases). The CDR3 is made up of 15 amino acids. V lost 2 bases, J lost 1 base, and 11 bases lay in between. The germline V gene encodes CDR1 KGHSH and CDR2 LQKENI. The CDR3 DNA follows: TGTGCCAGCTCACCATTCAGGGGCCGGAACACTGAAGCTTTCTTT. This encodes CASSPFRGRNTEAFF.

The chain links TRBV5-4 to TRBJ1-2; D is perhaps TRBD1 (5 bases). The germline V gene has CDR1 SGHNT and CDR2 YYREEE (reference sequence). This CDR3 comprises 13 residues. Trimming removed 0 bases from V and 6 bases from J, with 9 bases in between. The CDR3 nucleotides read TGTGCCAGCAGCTTGGTAGGGGTGGATGGCTACACCTTC. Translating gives CASSLVGVDGYTF.

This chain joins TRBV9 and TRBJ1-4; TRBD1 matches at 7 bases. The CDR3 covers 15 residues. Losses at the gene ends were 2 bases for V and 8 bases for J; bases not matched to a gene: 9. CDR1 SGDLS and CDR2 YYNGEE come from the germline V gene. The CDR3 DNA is TGTGCCAGCAGCGTGGGCGAGGGGGCCGGGGAAAAACTGTTTTTT. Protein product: CASSVGEGAGEKLFF.

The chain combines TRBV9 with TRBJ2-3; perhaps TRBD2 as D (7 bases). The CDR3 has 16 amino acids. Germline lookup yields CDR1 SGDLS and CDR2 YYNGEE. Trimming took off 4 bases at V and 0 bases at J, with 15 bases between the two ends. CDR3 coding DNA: TGTGCCAGCAGCCCCGGGGGGCGCCCGAGCACAGATACGCAGTATTTT. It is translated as CASSPGGRPSTDTQYF.

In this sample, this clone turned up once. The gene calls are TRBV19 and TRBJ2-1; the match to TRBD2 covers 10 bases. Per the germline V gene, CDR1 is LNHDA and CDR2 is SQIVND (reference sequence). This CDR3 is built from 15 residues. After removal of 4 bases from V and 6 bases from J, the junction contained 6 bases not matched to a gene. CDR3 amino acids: CASSTQRGGPNEQFF. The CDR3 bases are TGTGCCAGTAGTACCCAGCGGGGGGGCCCCAATGAGCAGTTCTTC.

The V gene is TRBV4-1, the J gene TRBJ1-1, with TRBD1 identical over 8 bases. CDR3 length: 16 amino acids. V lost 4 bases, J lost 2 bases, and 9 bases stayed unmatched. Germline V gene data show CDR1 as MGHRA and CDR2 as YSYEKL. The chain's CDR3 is CASSLQGAQGNTEAFF. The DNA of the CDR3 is TGCGCCAGCAGCCTTCAGGGGGCGCAGGGAAACACTGAAGCTTTCTTT.

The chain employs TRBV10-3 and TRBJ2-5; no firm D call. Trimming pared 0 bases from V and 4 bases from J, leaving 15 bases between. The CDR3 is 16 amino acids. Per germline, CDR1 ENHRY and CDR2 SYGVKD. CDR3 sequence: CAISESNYGVSETQYF. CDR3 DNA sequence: TGTGCCATCAGTGAGTCAAATTATGGAGTTTCAGAGACCCAGTACTTC.

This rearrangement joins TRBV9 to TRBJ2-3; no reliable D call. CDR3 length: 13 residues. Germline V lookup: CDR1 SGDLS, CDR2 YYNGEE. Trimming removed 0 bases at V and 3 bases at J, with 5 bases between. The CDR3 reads CASSVVPTDTQYF. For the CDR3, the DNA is TGTGCCAGCAGCGTAGTCCCGACAGATACGCAGTATTTT.

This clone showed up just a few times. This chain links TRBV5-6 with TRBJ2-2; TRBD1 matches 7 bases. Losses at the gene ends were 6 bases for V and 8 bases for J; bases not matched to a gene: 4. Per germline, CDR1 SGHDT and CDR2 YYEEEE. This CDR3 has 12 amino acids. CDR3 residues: CASTSGGGELFF. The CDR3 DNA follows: TGTGCCAGCACGTCAGGGGGTGGGGAGCTGTTTTTT.

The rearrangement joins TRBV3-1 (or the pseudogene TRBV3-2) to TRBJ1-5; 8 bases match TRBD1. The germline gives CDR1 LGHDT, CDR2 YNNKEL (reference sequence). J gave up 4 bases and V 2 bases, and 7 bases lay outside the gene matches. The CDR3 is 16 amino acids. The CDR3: CASSQSGTGHNQPQHF. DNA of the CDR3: TGTGCCAGCAGCCAATCCGGGACAGGCCATAATCAGCCCCAGCATTTT.

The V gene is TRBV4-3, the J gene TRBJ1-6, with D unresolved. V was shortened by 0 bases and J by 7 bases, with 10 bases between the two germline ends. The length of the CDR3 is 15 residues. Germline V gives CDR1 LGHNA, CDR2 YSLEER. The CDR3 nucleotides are TGCGCCAGCAGCCAAGATTTAAGGGAGAATTCACCCCTCCACTTT. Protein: CASSQDLRENSPLHF.

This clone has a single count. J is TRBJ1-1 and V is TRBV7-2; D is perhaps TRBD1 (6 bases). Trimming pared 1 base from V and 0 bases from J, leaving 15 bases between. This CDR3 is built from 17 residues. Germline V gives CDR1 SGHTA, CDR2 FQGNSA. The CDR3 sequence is CASSLGAGATLNTEAFF. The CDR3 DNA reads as TGTGCCAGCAGCTTAGGGGCAGGGGCGACACTGAACACTGAAGCTTTCTTT.

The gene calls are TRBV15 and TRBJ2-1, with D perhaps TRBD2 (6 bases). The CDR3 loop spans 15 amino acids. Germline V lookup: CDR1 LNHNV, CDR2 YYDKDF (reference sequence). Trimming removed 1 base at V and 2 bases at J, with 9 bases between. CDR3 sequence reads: CATSRGRETYNEQFF. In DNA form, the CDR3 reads TGTGCCACCAGCAGAGGACGGGAGACCTACAATGAGCAGTTCTTC. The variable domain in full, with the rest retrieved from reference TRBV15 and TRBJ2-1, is DAMVIQNPRYQVTQFGKPVTLSCSQTLNHNVMYWYQQKSSQAPKLLFHYYDKDFNNEADTPDNFQSRRPNTSFCFLDIRSPGLGDTAMYLCATSRGRETYNEQFFGPGTRLTVL.

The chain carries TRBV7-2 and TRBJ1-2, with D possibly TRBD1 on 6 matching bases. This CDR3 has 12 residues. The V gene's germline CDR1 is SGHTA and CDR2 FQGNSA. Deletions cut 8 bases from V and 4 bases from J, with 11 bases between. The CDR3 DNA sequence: TGTGCCAGCGGGCGGGGGCGCTATGGCTACACCTTC. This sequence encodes CASGRGRYGYTF.

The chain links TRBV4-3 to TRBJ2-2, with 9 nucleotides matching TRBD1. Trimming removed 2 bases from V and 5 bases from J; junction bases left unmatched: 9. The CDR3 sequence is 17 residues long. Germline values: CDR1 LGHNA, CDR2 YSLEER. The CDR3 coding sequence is TGCGCCAGCAGCCAACCGGGACAGGGTTCACAGACCGGGGAGCTGTTTTTT. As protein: CASSQPGQGSQTGELFF.

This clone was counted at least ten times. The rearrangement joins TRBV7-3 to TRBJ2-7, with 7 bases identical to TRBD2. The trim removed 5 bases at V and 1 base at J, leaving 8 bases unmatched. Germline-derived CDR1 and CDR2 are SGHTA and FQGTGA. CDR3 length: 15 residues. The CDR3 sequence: CASSAGPGGSYEQYF. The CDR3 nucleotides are TGTGCCAGCAGCGCAGGGCCGGGGGGATCCTACGAGCAGTACTTC.

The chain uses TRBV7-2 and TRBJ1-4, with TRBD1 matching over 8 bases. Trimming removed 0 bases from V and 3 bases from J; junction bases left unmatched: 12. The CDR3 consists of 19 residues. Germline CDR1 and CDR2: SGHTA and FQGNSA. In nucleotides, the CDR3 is TGTGCCAGCAGCTTAGCGCAGGACAGGGACCCTGCGGCTAATGAAAAACTGTTTTTT. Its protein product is CASSLAQDRDPAANEKLFF.